The 13 T cell receptor beta chains presented below share a single source sample, sequenced in a study of shared clonotypes between healthy human individuals. Clones were read by immunoSEQ multiplex PCR, and TCRdb kept only the in-frame ones, dropping some. Altogether fewer than 1.8 million clones are present, around 98.5% being singletons, with the ten largest covering approximately 0.38%. The sequenced sample consisted of naive CD4+ T cells sorted from blood. Subset defined: CD45RA+ positively selected. The receptor set was obtained from a man aged 25 to 45 in good health.

This chain links TRBV7-2 with TRBJ2-1; maybe TRBD2 (5 bases). The germline V gene has CDR1 SGHTA and CDR2 FQGNSA. Trimming removed 2 bases at V and 0 bases at J, with 11 bases between. The CDR3 totals 16 residues. CDR3 protein: CASSLIASPSYNEQFF. For the CDR3, the DNA is TGTGCCAGCAGCTTAATCGCTAGCCCCTCCTACAATGAGCAGTTCTTC.

The chain couples TRBV7-6 to TRBJ2-7; no firm D call. CDR1 SGHVS and CDR2 FNYEAQ come from the germline V gene. The V gene lost 2 bases and the J gene lost 3 bases, with 17 bases spanning the gap. The CDR3 has 16 residues. Here the CDR3 DNA reads TGTGCCAGCAGCTTACTTGCCCCGACACCCAACTACGAGCAGTACTTC. Its translation: CASSLLAPTPNYEQYF.

The chain carries TRBV27 and TRBJ2-7, with TRBD1 matching 11 bases. Trimming removed 6 bases from V and 4 bases from J; junction bases left unmatched: 8. There are 15 residues in the CDR3. Germline loops: CDR1 MNHEY, CDR2 SMNVEV (reference sequence). CDR3 loop: CASRVGQGVLYEQYF. In DNA form, the CDR3 reads TGTGCCAGCAGGGTGGGACAGGGGGTTCTGTACGAGCAGTACTTC.

The chain joins TRBV10-3 to TRBJ1-2; 8 bases line up with TRBD1. The V segment lost 11 bases and the J segment 8 bases; nucleotides outside the gene matches: 7. There are 11 residues in the CDR3. Germline values: CDR1 ENHRY, CDR2 SYGVKD. In DNA, the CDR3 is TGTGCCGTCCTGACAGGGGACGGCTACACCTTC. Translation gives CAVLTGDGYTF.

The chain links TRBV19 to TRBJ2-1; D uncertain. Trimming removed 1 base from V and 10 bases from J, with 17 bases in between. CDR1 is LNHDA and CDR2 is SQIVND in the germline V gene (reference sequence). The CDR3 totals 15 residues. CDR3 DNA sequence: TGTGCCAGTAGTATAGGTGGCTCAGTGAAGGACGAGCAGTTCTTC. Translated: CASSIGGSVKDEQFF.

The CDR3 sequence: CASSSRGLAYNEQFF. As DNA, the CDR3 is TGTGCCAGCAGCTCAAGAGGGCTAGCCTACAATGAGCAGTTCTTC. This sequence joins TRBV7-9 and TRBJ2-1; D perhaps matches TRBD2 (5 bases). V was clipped by 4 bases and J by 2 bases, with 12 bases between them. CDR3 length: 15 amino acids. CDR1 is SEHNR and CDR2 is FQNEAQ in the germline V gene (reference sequence). Full variable domain (outside the CDR3, taken from reference TRBV7-9 and TRBJ2-1): DTGVSQNPRHKITKRGQNVTFRCDPISEHNRLYWYRQTLGQGPEFLTYFQNEAQLEKSRLLSDRFSAERPKGSFSTLEIQRTEQGDSAMYLCASSSRGLAYNEQFFGPGTRLTVL.

The J gene is TRBJ2-1, the V gene TRBV10-3, with 9 positions matching TRBD1. The V gene end was trimmed by 6 bases and the J gene end by 6 bases; junction bases not matched to a gene: 3. Germline V gene sequence: CDR1 ENHRY, CDR2 SYGVKD. CDR3 length equals 13 residues. This CDR3 is CAIRRDRVNEQFF. The DNA for the CDR3 is TGTGCCATCAGAAGGGACAGGGTCAATGAGCAGTTCTTC.

V gene TRBV25-1 combines with J gene TRBJ2-7, with TRBD2 matching 8 bases. Trimming at V came to 4 bases and at J to 4 bases, leaving 3 bases not matched to a gene. This CDR3 has 13 residues. Germline CDR1 and CDR2: MGHDK and SYGVNS. The CDR3 DNA follows: TGTGCCAGCAGTGTAGCGGGACTGTACGAGCAGTACTTC. Its protein is CASSVAGLYEQYF.

This clone came up once. The chain has TRBV6-1 and TRBJ2-7; possibly TRBD1 for D (6 bases). Trimming cost V 6 bases and J 3 bases, with 9 bases left between them. Germline V gene lookup returns CDR1 MNHNS and CDR2 SASEGT. CDR3 length: 12 residues. Here the CDR3 DNA reads TGTGCCAGCAGCCTAGGGGGCTACGAGCAGTACTTC. Its protein is CASSLGGYEQYF.

The chain employs TRBV11-2 and TRBJ2-1, with a possible D match to TRBD1 (5 bases). This CDR3 is built from 15 residues. Germline values: CDR1 SGHAT, CDR2 FQNNGV. V was shortened by 1 base and J by 8 bases, with 15 bases between the two germline ends. The CDR3 sequence: CASSLGGVFQHEQFF. The CDR3 DNA follows: TGTGCCAGCAGCTTAGGGGGCGTCTTTCAACATGAGCAGTTCTTC.

The chain links TRBV6-1 to TRBJ1-2; unclear D gene. This CDR3 contains 12 residues. CDR1 and CDR2 from the germline V gene are MNHNS and SASEGT. V was cut by 4 bases and J by 4 bases, with 7 bases left in between. The CDR3 DNA is TGTGCCAGCAGTGTCACGATCTATGGCTACACCTTC. The encoded protein is CASSVTIYGYTF.

This clone occurred once. The same CDR3 is also encoded by other DNA sequences in this sample. The gene calls are TRBV9 and TRBJ1-3, with D hard to call. Germline values: CDR1 SGDLS, CDR2 YYNGEE. The CDR3 covers 13 residues. The ends were cut back, 4 bases at V and 0 bases at J, with 5 bases in the middle. The CDR3 loop reads CASSQASGNTIYF. The CDR3 nucleotides are TGTGCCAGCAGCCAGGCCTCTGGAAACACCATATATTTT.

The chain links TRBV14 to TRBJ2-1; 8 positions match TRBD2. CDR3 size: 15 residues. V lost 5 bases and J lost 3; bases outside the gene matches: 6. Looked up from germline, CDR1 is SGHDN and CDR2 is FVKESK. CDR3 coding DNA: TGTGCCAGCAGCTCTCTAGCGGGCGACTACAATGAGCAGTTCTTC. It yields the protein CASSSLAGDYNEQFF. The variable domain in full, completed from reference TRBV14 and TRBJ2-1, reads EAGVTQFPSHSVIEKGQTVTLRCDPISGHDNLYWYRRVMGKEIKFLLHFVKESKQDESGMPNNRFLAERTGGTYSTLKVQPAELEDSGVYFCASSSLAGDYNEQFFGPGTRLTVL.